This T cell receptor beta chain originates from a study of tumour-infiltrating T cells in Burkitt lymphoma (dated by TCRdb to 2018 to 2021). Study-level background: TCR repertoire data were correlated with clinical outcome; productive clonality predicted overall and progression-free survival, independent of established prognosticators including age at diagnosis.

A word on this clone: Its antigen is unknown. No clone much larger than this one lies a single base away; base qualities are absent.

The receptor library was made with the immunoSEQ multiplex PCR assay. TCRdb stores this immuneACCESS table with in-frame sequences only. Part of the clones is absent; in the studies checked, under half of the shortfall reflects unresolved V genes, and no reason is known for the rest. For this sample there are hundreds of clones; more than 65% appear just once. The top ten clonotypes cover around 26% of the sample. From its cysteine to its phenylalanine, the CDR3 spans 15 amino acids. Only the CDR3 portion is preserved as DNA: 45 bases, with reading frame beginning at the first base. Looking up the germline V gene yields CDR1 SGDLS and CDR2 YYNGEE. V is shortened by 1 base, J by 0 bases, and the region joining them spans 9 bases.

The rearrangement combines TRBV9 with TRBJ2-3, and the D gene may be TRBD1, 6 bases matching. Sequencing input: tumor tissue. The source of this sequence is a human donor with diffuse large B-cell lymphoma. Some clones in this sample may be carry-over from other donors' samples. The base sequence is TGTGCCAGCAGCGTACAGGGGCCTAGCACAGATACGCAGTATTTT. This is translated as CASSVQGPSTDTQYF.